The 17 T cell receptor beta chains below all came from one sample that was sequenced in a study of cytomegalovirus exposure and HLA in healthy donors (dated by TCRdb to between 2016 and 2019). Library preparation employed the immunoSEQ multiplex PCR assay. The multiplex PCR relied on a mix of 60 forward primers for TCR Vbeta segments and 13 reverse primers for TCR Jbeta segments. Sourced from immuneACCESS, this table was stored by TCRdb with only in-frame sequences that have V and J called. A share of the clones is absent; for the studies checked, an unresolved V gene accounts for under half, and the remainder has no known explanation. Counted in this sample were over 150,000 clones; 68% of them appeared once. Of the sample, approximately 1.5% is held by the ten largest clones. What was sequenced was PBMCs. The receptors originated from a man aged 50 to 59 in good health and CMV-seronegative.

The chain couples TRBV5-4 to TRBJ2-7; 8 bases map to TRBD2. CDR1 and CDR2 from the germline V gene are SGHNT and YYREEE (reference sequence). The CDR3 extends over 15 amino acids. V dropped 4 bases and J dropped 3; count of bases not matched to a gene: 9. The CDR3 DNA reads TGTGCCAGCAGCCCAATCGCGGGGGGTTTCTACGAGCAGTACTTC. It is translated as CASSPIAGGFYEQYF.

The rearrangement links TRBV5-1 to TRBJ2-2; tentatively, D is TRBD1 (6 bases). Trimming pared 4 bases from V and 7 bases from J, leaving 11 bases between. Germline CDR1 is SGHRS and CDR2 is YFSETQ. The CDR3 runs to 13 residues. CDR3 sequence: CASSTRGDGELFF. The CDR3, as DNA: TGCGCCAGCAGCACCAGGGGAGACGGGGAGCTGTTTTTT.

This clone was observed a handful of times. This chain connects TRBV29-1 to TRBJ1-3; 7 bases fit TRBD1. V lost 5 bases, J lost 4 bases, and 14 bases stayed unmatched. Germline-derived CDR1 and CDR2 are SQVTM and ANQGSEA. This CDR3 has 16 amino acids. The chain's CDR3 is CSVTSPSDRAGNTIYF. The CDR3 bases are TGCAGCGTTACCAGCCCTTCTGACAGGGCCGGAAACACCATATATTTT.

In this sample, this clone turned up a few times. This chain connects TRBV5-1 to TRBJ2-2; D is unclear. V lost 0 bases and J 1 base, leaving 7 bases between the germline ends. The germline gives CDR1 SGHRS, CDR2 YFSETQ. CDR3 length: 15 amino acids. In DNA form, the CDR3 reads TGCGCCAGCAGCTTGGAACCGGGGAACACCGGGGAGCTGTTTTTT. The encoded protein is CASSLEPGNTGELFF.

This clone was detected only once. This sequence joins TRBV25-1 and TRBJ2-1; TRBD1 might be the D (6 bases). Germline lookup yields CDR1 MGHDK and CDR2 SYGVNS. Trimming took off 1 base at V and 7 bases at J, with 20 bases between the two ends. This CDR3 has 17 amino acids. The CDR3 DNA follows: TGTGCCAGCAGTGAATCAGTGACAGGAACATTTGGGAATGAGCAGTTCTTC. Encoded protein: CASSESVTGTFGNEQFF. The variable domain in full, completed from reference TRBV25-1 and TRBJ2-1, reads EADIYQTPRYLVIGTGKKITLECSQTMGHDKMYWYQQDPGMELHLIHYSYGVNSTEKGDLSSESTVSRIRTEHFPLTLESARPSHTSQYLCASSESVTGTFGNEQFFGPGTRLTVL.

This clone was observed a few times. This chain uses TRBV7-2 with TRBJ2-2, with 11 positions matching TRBD2. CDR3 length: 16 amino acids. Germline-derived CDR1 and CDR2 are SGHTA and FQGNSA. J gave up 5 bases and V 6 bases, and 8 bases lay outside the gene matches. The CDR3 nucleotides read TGTGCCAGCAGTTTGCTAGCGGGGGGTTGGACCGGGGAGCTGTTTTTT. Protein: CASSLLAGGWTGELFF.

This chain links TRBV5-1 with TRBJ1-1; no reliable D call. The CDR3 covers 13 residues. Germline V gene sequence: CDR1 SGHRS, CDR2 YFSETQ. The V and J ends lost 4 bases and 1 base respectively, with 8 bases between them. Here the CDR3 reads CASSPTANTEAFF. The CDR3, as DNA: TGCGCCAGCAGCCCTACAGCGAACACTGAAGCTTTCTTT.

The sample holds one count of this clone. This chain uses TRBV5-6 with TRBJ2-1; 11 nucleotides align to TRBD2. Looked up from germline, CDR1 is SGHDT and CDR2 is YYEEEE. This CDR3 spans 15 amino acids. With 3 bases clipped from V and 7 bases from J, the junction kept 6 bases outside the gene matches. The CDR3 region has the DNA TGTGCCAGCAGCTATCTAGCGGGGGGTCAAAATGAGCAGTTCTTC. Protein: CASSYLAGGQNEQFF.

This chain links TRBV6-6 with TRBJ2-7, with 10 bases that match TRBD1. The length of the CDR3 is 15 residues. The germline V gene has CDR1 MNHNY and CDR2 SVGAGI (reference sequence). J gave up 3 bases and V 6 bases, and 8 bases lay outside the gene matches. The CDR3 DNA is TGTGCCAGCAGGTCCGGACAGGGGGTTTACTACGAGCAGTACTTC. Translated: CASRSGQGVYYEQYF.

This sequence joins TRBV2 and TRBJ2-5; perhaps TRBD1 as D (5 bases). TRBJ2-7 matches the DNA end more closely, so the J call is doubtful. Germline V gives CDR1 SNHLY, CDR2 FYNNEI. CDR3 size: 14 residues. The CDR3 DNA reads as TGTGCCAGCAGTGAGCCAGGGTCTATGCACGAGCAGTACTTC. Translation: CASSEPGSMHEQYF.

This clone has just a few counts. J is TRBJ2-3 and V is TRBV7-9, with 8 bases identical to TRBD1. CDR1 and CDR2 from the germline V gene are SEHNR and FQNEAQ (reference sequence). This CDR3 is 14 amino acids long. J lost 4 bases, V lost 1 base, and 1 base had no gene match. In nucleotides, the CDR3 is TGTGCCAGCAGCTTAGACAGGGGGGCAGATACGCAGTATTTT. It specifies CASSLDRGADTQYF.

This chain connects TRBV2 to TRBJ2-1; 7 nucleotides align to TRBD1. With V trimmed by 7 bases and J by 3 bases, 15 bases remained unmatched. The germline CDR1 and CDR2 sequences are SNHLY and FYNNEI. The CDR3 has 17 residues. CDR3 nucleotide sequence: TGTGCCAGCACTCTCCTGCATGGGACAGAGAACTACAATGAGCAGTTCTTC. It translates to CASTLLHGTENYNEQFF.

The chain recombines TRBV6-6 with TRBJ1-4, with D uncertain. The CDR3 sequence is 14 residues long. Trimming removed 6 bases from V and 3 bases from J, with 11 bases in between. CDR1 and CDR2 from the germline V gene are MNHNY and SVGAGI (reference sequence). Here the CDR3 reads CASRKGGSNEKLFF. The DNA of the CDR3 is TGTGCCAGCAGGAAGGGAGGATCTAATGAAAAACTGTTTTTT.

This clone was seen a single time. In DNA, the CDR3 is TGTGCCAGCAGAGACCGGGGGGGCCTCGAGACCCAGTACTTC. Translation gives CASRDRGGLETQYF. The chain joins TRBV6-6 to TRBJ2-5; 8 nucleotides match TRBD2. The CDR3 is made up of 14 amino acids. CDR1 is MNHNY and CDR2 is SVGAGI in the germline V gene (reference sequence). V trimming: 6 bases; J trimming: 5 bases; junction bases outside the gene matches: 8.

The rearrangement links TRBV29-1 to TRBJ1-5; the match to TRBD1 covers 9 bases. Germline values: CDR1 SQVTM, CDR2 ANQGSEA. The CDR3 runs 14 residues. With 5 bases clipped from V and 2 bases from J, the junction kept 4 bases outside the gene matches. The CDR3 spells CSVPTGGGNQPQHF. CDR3 nucleotides: TGCAGCGTTCCCACAGGGGGCGGCAATCAGCCCCAGCATTTT.

This clone was observed once. V and J are TRBV18 and TRBJ1-1, with D possibly matching TRBD1 (6 bases). Trimming cost V 0 bases and J 4 bases, with 15 bases left between them. CDR1 is KGHSH, CDR2 LQKENI, per germline. This CDR3 is built from 16 residues. CDR3: CASSPPSGGAGTEAFF. The CDR3 DNA reads TGTGCCAGCTCACCACCGTCGGGGGGCGCGGGCACTGAAGCTTTCTTT.

This chain uses TRBV19 with TRBJ1-1; no reliable D call. Germline CDR1 is LNHDA and CDR2 is SQIVND (reference sequence). Trimming took off 0 bases at V and 5 bases at J, with 13 bases between the two ends. The CDR3 spans 15 residues. The CDR3 sequence: CASSIDQEVATEAFF. The DNA for the CDR3 is TGTGCCAGTAGTATAGATCAGGAGGTGGCGACTGAAGCTTTCTTT.